Below are 2 T cell receptor beta chains sequenced from a single sample in a study of T cell responses to AZD1222 COVID-19 vaccine. Profiling relied on immunoSEQ multiplex PCR, and the TCRdb table lists in-frame clones only, not all of them. This sample has about 73,000 clones, with about 87% found just once. Sequenced material: peripheral blood, taken on day 0 of AZD1222 vaccination. These receptors were collected from an adult in good health.

V and J are TRBV6-5 and TRBJ1-2, with 10 nucleotides matching TRBD1. The CDR3 is 15 residues long. The germline CDR1 and CDR2 sequences are MNHEY and SVGAGI. Trimming removed 0 bases from V and 4 bases from J; junction bases left unmatched: 2. The CDR3 sequence: CASSYSGQGVYGYTF. CDR3 sequence (DNA): TGTGCCAGCAGTTACTCCGGACAGGGGGTCTATGGCTACACCTTC.

J is TRBJ2-7 and V is TRBV7-2; TRBD2 aligns across 11 bases. V lost 1 base to trimming and J lost 4 bases; unmatched junction nucleotides: 3. CDR1 SGHTA and CDR2 FQGNSA come from the germline V gene. This CDR3 has 15 amino acids. The CDR3 protein is CASSLVGLADYEQYF. The DNA of the CDR3 is TGTGCCAGCAGCTTAGTGGGACTAGCGGATTACGAGCAGTACTTC.